This T cell receptor beta chain is from a study of CD8+ T cells in alopecia areata. Study-level information: Among treated patients, oral tofacitinib was administered at 5 to 10 mg twice daily.

This clone has more than one count but fewer than ten. There are 14 residues in the CDR3. The germline V gene encodes CDR1 SGHRS and CDR2 YFSETQ. V gave up 4 bases and J gave up 5 bases; unmatched junction bases: 6. In alopecia areata patients, both lesional scalp punch biopsies and peripheral blood were collected. Extracted RNA was reverse transcribed into cDNA, the sequencing template. Using immunoSEQ multiplex PCR, the repertoire was profiled, and TCRdb retains in-frame clones only, with some absent. The table lists about 97,000 clones, 41% of them singletons, with around 1.4% in the top ten. The chain links TRBV5-1 to TRBJ2-5; 9 bases fit TRBD1. The source is a human donor with alopecia areata. The sequencing sample was made of CD4+ T cells sorted from blood. This CDR3 is CASSPGQGFETQYF. In DNA, the CDR3 is TGCGCCAGCAGCCCGGGACAGGGTTTCGAGACCCAGTACTTC.